The 3 T cell receptor beta chains below were found in one sample sequenced in a study of identical twins (dated by TCRdb to about 2016). Library construction relied on 5' RACE. Sequencing was performed on an Illumina HiSeq 2000. TCRdb took the public reads, trimmed them with fastp at Q25, ran MiXCR for clone calling and kept in-frame beta chains. One record per CDR3 amino acid sequence lists the most common genes and DNA. This sample holds some 590,000 distinct CDR3 sequences; 9% to 10% were observed only once. Jointly, the top ten make up roughly 3% of the sample. The same specimen was also included in a second study, on yellow fever vaccine responses in identical twins.

The sequencing input was PBMCs. These receptors were taken from a young woman in good health.

The V and J genes are TRBV5-1 and TRBJ2-3, with a possible D match to TRBD1 (5 bases). In germline, CDR1 is SGHRS, CDR2 YFSETQ. The CDR3 runs to 15 residues. Trimming pared 0 bases from V and 1 base from J, leaving 9 bases between. CDR3 nucleotides: TGCGCCAGCAGCTTGGAGGGGTACGGCACAGATACGCAGTATTTT. It yields the protein CASSLEGYGTDTQYF.

The chain uses TRBV29-1 and TRBJ2-1; TRBD1 aligns across 10 bases. Germline V gene lookup returns CDR1 SQVTM and CDR2 ANQGSEA. The CDR3 is 14 residues long. The V segment lost 5 bases and the J segment 7 bases; nucleotides outside the gene matches: 8. DNA for the CDR3: TGCAGCGTTTCCCGGGACAGGGGAGCAAATGAGCAGTTCTTC. The encoded protein is CSVSRDRGANEQFF.

At least ten counts were recorded for this clonotype. The chain carries TRBV12-3 or TRBV12-4 and TRBJ2-5; TRBD2 agrees at 11 bases. The CDR3 contains 14 residues. V was pared by 7 bases and J by 5 bases, with 6 bases of the junction left unmatched. CDR3 DNA sequence: TGTGCCAGCATGATGACTAGCGGGGCTGAGACCCAGTACTTC. Protein sequence: CASMMTSGAETQYF.